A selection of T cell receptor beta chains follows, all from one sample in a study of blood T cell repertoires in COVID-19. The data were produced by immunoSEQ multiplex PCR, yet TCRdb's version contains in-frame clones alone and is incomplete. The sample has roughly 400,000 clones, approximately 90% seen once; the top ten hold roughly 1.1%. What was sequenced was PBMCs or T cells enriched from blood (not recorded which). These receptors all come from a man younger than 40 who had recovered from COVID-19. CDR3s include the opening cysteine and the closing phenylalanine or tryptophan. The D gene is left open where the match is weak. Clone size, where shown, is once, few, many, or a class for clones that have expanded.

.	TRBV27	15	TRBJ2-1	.	TGTGCCAGCAGTACGAGCGGGCTGGGCTACAATGAGCAGTTCTTC	CASSTSGLGYNEQFF
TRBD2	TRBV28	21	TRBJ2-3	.	TGTGCCAGCAGCTTCCTACTCGGATCAGAGACTAGCGGGAGGGCCGAGGATACGCAGTATTTT	CASSFLLGSETSGRAEDTQYF
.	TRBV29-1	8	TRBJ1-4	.	TGCAGCGTTGACGGACTGTTTTTT	CSVDGLFF
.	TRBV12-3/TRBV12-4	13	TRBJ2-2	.	TGTGCCAGCAGTTTCTTGGCCCCCGGGGAGCTGTTTTTT	CASSFLAPGELFF
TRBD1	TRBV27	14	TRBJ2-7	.	TGTGCCAGCAGTCCCGGGACAGTATCCTACGAGCAGTACTTC	CASSPGTVSYEQYF
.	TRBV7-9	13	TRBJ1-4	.	TGTGCCAGCAGCTTAGGTGGCTATGAAAAACTGTTTTTT	CASSLGGYEKLFF
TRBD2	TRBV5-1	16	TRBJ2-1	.	TGCGCCAGCAGCTTGGGGGGGACTAGCGGCTACAATGAGCAGTTCTTC	CASSLGGTSGYNEQFF
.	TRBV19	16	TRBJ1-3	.	TGTGCCAGTAGCCGACAGAAAATAATCTCTGGAAACACCATATATTTT	CASSRQKIISGNTIYF
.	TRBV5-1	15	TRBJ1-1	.	TGCGCCAGCAGCCAGGCAGCGGGAGAGAACACTGAAGCTTTCTTT	CASSQAAGENTEAFF
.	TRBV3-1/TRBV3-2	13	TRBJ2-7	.	TGTGCCAGCAGCCAAGTATACGAATCCCACGCTAACTTC	CASSQVYESHANF
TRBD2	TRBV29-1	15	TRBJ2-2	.	TGCAGCGTTGCGAAGCTAGCGGGAGGCGCCGGGGAGCTGTTTTTT	CSVAKLAGGAGELFF
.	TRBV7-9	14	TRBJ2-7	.	TGTGCCAGCAGCTTTGAAGGGCAGGGGCCCGAGCAGTACTTC	CASSFEGQGPEQYF
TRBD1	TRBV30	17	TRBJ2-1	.	TGTGCCTGGAGGCCGGCCTTCGACAGGGGGCGTTTCAATGAGCAGTTCTTC	CAWRPAFDRGRFNEQFF
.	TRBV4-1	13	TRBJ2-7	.	TGCGCCAGCAGCCACCCACAGAGCTACGAGCAGTACTTC	CASSHPQSYEQYF
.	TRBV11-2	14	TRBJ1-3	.	TGTGCCAGCAGTCCGCTTGGGGGGAGAAACACCATATATTTT	CASSPLGGRNTIYF
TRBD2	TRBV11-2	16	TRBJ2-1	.	TGTGCCAGCAGCTTAGGCCGCCTAGCGGAGTACAATGAGCAGTTCTTC	CASSLGRLAEYNEQFF
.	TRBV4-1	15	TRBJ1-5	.	TGCGCCAGCAGCCAAGATTCGGTTTACGGGCAGCCCCAGCATTTT	CASSQDSVYGQPQHF
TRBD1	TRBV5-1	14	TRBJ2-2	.	TGCGCCAGCAGCAAAGACAGGGCAGGCGGGGAGCTGTTTTTT	CASSKDRAGGELFF
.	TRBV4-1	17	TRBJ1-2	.	TGCGCCAGCAGCCAAGATCCCAGGGGCGACCTCAGCTATGGCTACACCTTC	CASSQDPRGDLSYGYTF
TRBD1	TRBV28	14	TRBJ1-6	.	TGTGCCAGCAGTTTTAGGGACAGACATTCACCCCTCCACTTT	CASSFRDRHSPLHF
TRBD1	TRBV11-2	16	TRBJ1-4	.	TGTGCCAGCAGAGGGACAGGCTTTGCAACTAATGAAAAACTGTTTTTT	CASRGTGFATNEKLFF
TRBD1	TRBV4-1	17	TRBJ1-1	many	TGCGCCAGCAGCCCCCAACAGGGGGCGCGTGCGAACACTGAAGCTTTCTTT	CASSPQQGARANTEAFF
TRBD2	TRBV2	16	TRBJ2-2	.	TGTGCCAGCAGTGAGACTAGCGGGAGAATCACCGGGGAGCTGTTTTTT	CASSETSGRITGELFF
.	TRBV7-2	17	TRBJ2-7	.	TGTGCCAGCAGCTTAATGGGGACTAACAGGGTTGAGGACGAGCAGTACTTC	CASSLMGTNRVEDEQYF
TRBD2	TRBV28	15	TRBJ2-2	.	TGTGCCAGCAGGAGCGGGAGAGTGGGGACCGGGGAGCTGTTTTTT	CASRSGRVGTGELFF
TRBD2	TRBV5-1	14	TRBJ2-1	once	TGCGCCAGCAGGAGTCTAGCGGGGTACAATGAGCAGTTCTTC	CASRSLAGYNEQFF
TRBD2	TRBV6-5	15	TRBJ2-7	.	TGTGCCAGCAGTTACCGGGTAGCGGGGACCTACGAGCAGTACTTC	CASSYRVAGTYEQYF
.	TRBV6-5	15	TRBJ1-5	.	TGTGCCAGCAGCCTGGAGGGCGCGGGCAATCAGCCCCAGCATTTT	CASSLEGAGNQPQHF
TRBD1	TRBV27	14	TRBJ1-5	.	TGTGCCAGCAGTTCGGACAGGGGGAGACAGCCCCAGCATTTT	CASSSDRGRQPQHF
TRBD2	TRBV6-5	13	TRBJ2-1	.	TGTGCCAGTGGACTAGCAGACTACAATGAGCAGTTCTTC	CASGLADYNEQFF
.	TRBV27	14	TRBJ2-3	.	TGTGCCAGCAGTCTCGACAGATCCACAGATACGCAGTATTTT	CASSLDRSTDTQYF
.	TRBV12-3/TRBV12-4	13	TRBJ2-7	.	TGTGCCAGCAGTTTGCGGGCGCCCTACGAGCAGTACTTC	CASSLRAPYEQYF
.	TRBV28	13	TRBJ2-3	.	TGTGCCAGCAGTGCCACCGCACGGGATACGCAGTATTTT	CASSATARDTQYF
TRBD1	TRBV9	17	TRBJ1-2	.	TGTGCCAGCAGCGTATCGGCCTTTCAACAGGGGGCAGAAGGCTACACCTTC	CASSVSAFQQGAEGYTF
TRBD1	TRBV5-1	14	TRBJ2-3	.	TGCGCCAGCAGCTTGGGGACAGGGGCAGATACGCAGTATTTT	CASSLGTGADTQYF
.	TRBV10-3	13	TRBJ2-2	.	TGTGCCATCACGAACGTCGGCACCGGGGAGCTGTTTTTT	CAITNVGTGELFF
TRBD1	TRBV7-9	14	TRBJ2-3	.	TGTGCCAGCAGCCCAACAGGGGTGACAGATACGCAGTATTTT	CASSPTGVTDTQYF
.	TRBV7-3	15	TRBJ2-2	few	TGTGCCAGCAGCTTAGTCCCGGGAGCTGGCGGGGAGCTGTTTTTT	CASSLVPGAGGELFF
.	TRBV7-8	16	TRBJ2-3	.	TGTGCCAGCAGCTTAGAGGATTTCGACAGGCCAGATACGCAGTATTTT	CASSLEDFDRPDTQYF
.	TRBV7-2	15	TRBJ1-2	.	TGTGCCAGCAGCCGGGGGGGGCAGGACGCGTATGGCTACACCTTC	CASSRGGQDAYGYTF
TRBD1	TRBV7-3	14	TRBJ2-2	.	TGTGCCAGCAGCAGGGGACAGTTCGGCGGGGAGCTGTTTTTT	CASSRGQFGGELFF
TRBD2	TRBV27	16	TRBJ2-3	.	TGTGCCAGCAGTCCATGGACTAGCGGGAGTTTAGATACGCAGTATTTT	CASSPWTSGSLDTQYF
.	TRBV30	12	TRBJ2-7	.	TGTGCCTGGAGCGCCGGGTCCTACGAGCAGTACTTC	CAWSAGSYEQYF
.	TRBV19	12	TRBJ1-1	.	TGTGCCAGTATTGCCCCACCGGTTGAAGCTTTCTTT	CASIAPPVEAFF
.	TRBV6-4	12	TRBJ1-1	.	TGTGCCAGCAGTGACTCGGGACTAAGAACTTTCTTT	CASSDSGLRTFF
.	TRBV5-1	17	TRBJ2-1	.	TGCGCCAGCAGCTTAAACTACAGGGAGAGCTCCTACAATGAGCAGTTCTTC	CASSLNYRESSYNEQFF
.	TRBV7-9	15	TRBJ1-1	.	TGTGCCAGCAGCTCGATGGAGGGCCCAAACACTGAAGCTTTCTTT	CASSSMEGPNTEAFF
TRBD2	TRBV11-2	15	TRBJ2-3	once	TGTGCCAGCAGCTTAGATAGGGCGGGAGGAGATACGCAGTATTTT	CASSLDRAGGDTQYF
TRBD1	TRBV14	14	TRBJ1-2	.	TGTGCCAGCAGCCCCCCGACAGGGAACCATGGCTACACCTTC	CASSPPTGNHGYTF
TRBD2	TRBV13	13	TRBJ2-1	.	TGTGCCAGCACTCGACTAGCGGGAGGTGAGCAGTTCTTC	CASTRLAGGEQFF
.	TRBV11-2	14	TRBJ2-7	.	TGTGCCAGCAGCTTGGCTAGTTTAGTTGGCGAGCAGTACTTC	CASSLASLVGEQYF
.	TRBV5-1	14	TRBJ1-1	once	TGCGCCAGCAGCTGGGAGGGGCAGAACACTGAAGCTTTCTTT	CASSWEGQNTEAFF
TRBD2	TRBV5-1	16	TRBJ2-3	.	TGCGCCAGCAGCTCCGCCAGACTAGCGGGAGCGCGTACGCAGTATTTT	CASSSARLAGARTQYF
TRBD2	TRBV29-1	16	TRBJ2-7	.	TGCAGCGTTGAAGATCTGGGGGGTAGCGGGCCGTACGAGCAGTACTTC	CSVEDLGGSGPYEQYF
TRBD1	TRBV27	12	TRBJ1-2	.	TGTGCCAGCAGTTTATTGGGACAGGGGGGGACCTTC	CASSLLGQGGTF
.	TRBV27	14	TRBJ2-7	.	TGTGCCAGCAGTTTACAAGGGGCATTCTACGAGCAGTACTTC	CASSLQGAFYEQYF
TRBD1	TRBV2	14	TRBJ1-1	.	TGTGCCAGCAGTCTACAGGGGGTTGGCACTGAAGCTTTCTTT	CASSLQGVGTEAFF